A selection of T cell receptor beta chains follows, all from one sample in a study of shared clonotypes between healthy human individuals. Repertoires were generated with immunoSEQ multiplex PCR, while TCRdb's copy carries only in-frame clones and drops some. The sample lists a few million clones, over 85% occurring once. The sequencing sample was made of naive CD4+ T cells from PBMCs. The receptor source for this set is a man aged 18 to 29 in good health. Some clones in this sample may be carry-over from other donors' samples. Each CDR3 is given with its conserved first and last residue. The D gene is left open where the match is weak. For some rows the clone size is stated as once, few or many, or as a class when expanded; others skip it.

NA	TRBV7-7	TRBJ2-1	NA	CASSVGTWDEQFF	TGTGCCAGCAGCGTCGGGACCTGGGATGAGCAGTTCTTC
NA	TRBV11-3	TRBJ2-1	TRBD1	CASSLRQGATNEQFF	TGTGCCAGCAGCTTGAGGCAGGGGGCTACGAATGAGCAGTTCTTC
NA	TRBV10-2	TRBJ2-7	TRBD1	CASRTLGQGGYEQYF	TGCGCCAGCAGAACCTTGGGACAGGGAGGCTACGAGCAGTACTTC
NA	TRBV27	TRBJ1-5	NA	CASSFLDQPQHF	TGTGCCAGCAGTTTTCTAGATCAGCCCCAGCATTTT
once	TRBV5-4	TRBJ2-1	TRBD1	CASSLQGYDNYEQFF	TGTGCCAGCAGCTTACAGGGGTATGACAATTATGAGCAGTTCTTC
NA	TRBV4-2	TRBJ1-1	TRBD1	CASSHDRGNTEAFF	TGTGCCAGCAGCCATGACAGGGGGAACACTGAAGCTTTCTTT
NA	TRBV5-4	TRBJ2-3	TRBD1	CASSPLTGADTQYF	TGTGCCAGCAGCCCACTTACAGGGGCAGATACGCAGTATTTT
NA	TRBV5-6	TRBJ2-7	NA	CASSLDTRSLDEQYF	TGTGCCAGCAGCTTGGATACCCGATCTCTGGACGAGCAGTACTTC
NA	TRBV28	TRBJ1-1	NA	CASSLGVNTEAFF	TGTGCCAGCAGTTTAGGGGTGAACACTGAAGCTTTCTTT
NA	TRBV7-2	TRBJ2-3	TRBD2	CAGRASGEDTQYF	TGTGCCGGAAGGGCTAGCGGTGAAGATACGCAGTATTTT